This TCR beta chain was identified in a study of cytomegalovirus exposure and HLA in healthy donors. This clone was seen a single time. The V end lost 6 bases, the J end lost 4 bases, and 18 bases lay between the germline ends. The CDR3 is 15 amino acids. Germline values: CDR1 MDHEN, CDR2 SYDVKM. PCR was performed using 60 Vbeta and 13 Jbeta primers. Produced via immunoSEQ multiplex PCR; TCRdb's table is partial and in-frame only. The sample has 150,000 or so clones, roughly four fifths seen once. The sequencing input was PBMCs. The genes are TRBV28 and TRBJ2-5; D may be TRBD1 (7 bases). The TCR comes from a female donor in good health and CMV-seronegative. The CDR3 reads CASSSPGGNGETQYF. CDR3 coding DNA: TGTGCCAGCAGCTCCCCAGGGGGGAATGGAGAGACCCAGTACTTC.